This TCR beta chain was found in a study of radiation and T cells in renal cell carcinoma. The germline V and J ends were trimmed by 2 bases and 2 bases, with 5 bases remaining between them. Germline V gene sequence: CDR1 SGHNT, CDR2 YYREEE (reference sequence). The CDR3 spans 13 residues. Indicated treatment: treatment-naive control, cytoreductive nephrectomy. Control tumors came from treatment-naive patients without prior radiation. Control tumor donors were several females and 10 to 12 males, median age approximately 58 years. The table came from immunoSEQ multiplex PCR; TCRdb's copy has only in-frame clones and leaves some out. The table records about 16,000 clones, 58% of them present only once. Findings and limits, study-wide: Irradiated tumors held more dominant CDR3 motifs than control tumors.

In its sample, this clone ranks as medium-sized. Its antigen is still unknown. This clonotype originated in a man aged 40-49 years with renal cell carcinoma. The sequencing here drew on tumor tissue, taken from a patient whose treatment was nephrectomy without radiotherapy. The chain recombines TRBV5-4 with TRBJ2-1; D is undetermined. As DNA, the CDR3 is TGTGCCAGCAGCTTTCAGACCTACAATGAGCAGTTCTTC. Protein sequence: CASSFQTYNEQFF.